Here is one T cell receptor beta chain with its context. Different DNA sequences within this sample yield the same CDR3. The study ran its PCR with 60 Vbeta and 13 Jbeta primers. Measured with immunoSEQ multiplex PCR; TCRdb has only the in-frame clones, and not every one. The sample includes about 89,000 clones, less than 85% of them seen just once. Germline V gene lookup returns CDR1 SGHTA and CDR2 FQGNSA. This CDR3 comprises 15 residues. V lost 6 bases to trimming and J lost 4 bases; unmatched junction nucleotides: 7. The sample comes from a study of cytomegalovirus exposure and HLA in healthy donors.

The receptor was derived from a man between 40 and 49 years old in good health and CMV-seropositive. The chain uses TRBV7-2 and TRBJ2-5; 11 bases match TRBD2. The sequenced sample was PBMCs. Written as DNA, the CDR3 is TGTGCCAGCAGTCAACTAGCGGGAGCGTCAGAGACCCAGTACTTC. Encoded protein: CASSQLAGASETQYF.